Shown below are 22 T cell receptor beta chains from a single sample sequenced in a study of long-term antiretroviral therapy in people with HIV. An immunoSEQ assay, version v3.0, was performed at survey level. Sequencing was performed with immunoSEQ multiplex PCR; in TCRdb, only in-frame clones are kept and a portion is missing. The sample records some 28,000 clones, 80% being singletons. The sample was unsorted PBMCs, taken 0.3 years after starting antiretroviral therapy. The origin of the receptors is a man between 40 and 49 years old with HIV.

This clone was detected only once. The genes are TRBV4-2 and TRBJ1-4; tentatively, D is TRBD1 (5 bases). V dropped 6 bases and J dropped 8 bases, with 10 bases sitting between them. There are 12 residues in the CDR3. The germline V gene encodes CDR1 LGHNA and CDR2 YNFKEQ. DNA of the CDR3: TGTGCCAGCAGGCGCGGGGCCGAAAAACTGTTTTTT. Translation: CASRRGAEKLFF.

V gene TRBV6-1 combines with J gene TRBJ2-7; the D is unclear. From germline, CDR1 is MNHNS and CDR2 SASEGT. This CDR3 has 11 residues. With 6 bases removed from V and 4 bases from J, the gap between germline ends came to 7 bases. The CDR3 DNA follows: TGTGCCAGCAGGGCTAGTTACGAGCAGTACTTC. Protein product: CASRASYEQYF.

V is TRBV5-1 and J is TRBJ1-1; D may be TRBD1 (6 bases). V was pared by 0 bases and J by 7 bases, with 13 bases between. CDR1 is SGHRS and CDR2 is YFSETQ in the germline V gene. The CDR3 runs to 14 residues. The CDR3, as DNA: TGCGCCAGCAGCTTGGAACAGGGCCAAAATGAAGCTTTCTTT. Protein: CASSLEQGQNEAFF. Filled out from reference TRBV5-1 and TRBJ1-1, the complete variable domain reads KAGVTQTPRYLIKTRGQQVTLSCSPISGHRSVSWYQQTPGQGLQFLFEYFSETQRNKGNFPGRFSGRQFSNSRSEMNVSTLELGDSALYLCASSLEQGQNEAFFGQGTRLTVV.

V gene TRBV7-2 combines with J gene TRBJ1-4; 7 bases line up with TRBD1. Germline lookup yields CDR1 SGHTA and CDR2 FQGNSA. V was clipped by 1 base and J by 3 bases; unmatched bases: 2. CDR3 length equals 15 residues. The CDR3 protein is CASSLGDSSNEKLFF. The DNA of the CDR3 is TGTGCCAGCAGCTTAGGGGACAGCTCTAATGAAAAACTGTTTTTT.

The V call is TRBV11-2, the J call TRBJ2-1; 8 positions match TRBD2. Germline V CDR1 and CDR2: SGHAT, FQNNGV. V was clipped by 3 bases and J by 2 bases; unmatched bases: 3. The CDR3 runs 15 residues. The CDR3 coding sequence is TGTGCCAGCAGCTTGCTAGCGGGCACCTACAATGAGCAGTTCTTC. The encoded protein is CASSLLAGTYNEQFF.

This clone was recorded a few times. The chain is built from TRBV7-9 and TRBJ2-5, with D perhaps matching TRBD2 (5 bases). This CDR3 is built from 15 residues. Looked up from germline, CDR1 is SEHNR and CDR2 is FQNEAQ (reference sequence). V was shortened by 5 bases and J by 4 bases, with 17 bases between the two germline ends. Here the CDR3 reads CASSQDWRPPETQYF. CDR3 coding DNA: TGTGCCAGCAGCCAAGATTGGAGGCCCCCAGAGACCCAGTACTTC.

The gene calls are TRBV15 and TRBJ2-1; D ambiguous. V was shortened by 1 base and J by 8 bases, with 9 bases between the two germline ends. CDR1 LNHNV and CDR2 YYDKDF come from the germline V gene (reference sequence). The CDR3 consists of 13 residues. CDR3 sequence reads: CATSRARRDEQFF. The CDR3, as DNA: TGTGCCACCAGCAGAGCGAGGCGCGATGAGCAGTTCTTC.

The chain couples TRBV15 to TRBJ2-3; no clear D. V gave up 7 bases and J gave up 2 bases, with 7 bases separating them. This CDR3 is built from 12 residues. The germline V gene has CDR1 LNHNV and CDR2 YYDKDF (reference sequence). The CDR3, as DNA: TGTGCCACCAAGGGCAACACAGATACGCAGTATTTT. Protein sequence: CATKGNTDTQYF.

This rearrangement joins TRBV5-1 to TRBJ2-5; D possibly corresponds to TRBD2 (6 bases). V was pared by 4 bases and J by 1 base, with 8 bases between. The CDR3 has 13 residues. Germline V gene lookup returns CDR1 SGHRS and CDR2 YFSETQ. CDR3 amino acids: CASSPGVQETQYF. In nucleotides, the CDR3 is TGCGCCAGCAGCCCGGGGGTCCAAGAGACCCAGTACTTC. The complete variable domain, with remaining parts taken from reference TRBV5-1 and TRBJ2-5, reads KAGVTQTPRYLIKTRGQQVTLSCSPISGHRSVSWYQQTPGQGLQFLFEYFSETQRNKGNFPGRFSGRQFSNSRSEMNVSTLELGDSALYLCASSPGVQETQYFGPGTRLLVL.

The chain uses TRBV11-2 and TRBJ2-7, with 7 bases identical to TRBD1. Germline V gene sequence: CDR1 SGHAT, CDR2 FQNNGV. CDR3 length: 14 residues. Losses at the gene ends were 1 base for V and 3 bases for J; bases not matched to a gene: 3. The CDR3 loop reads CASSLVWDSYEQYF. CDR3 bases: TGTGCCAGCAGCTTAGTTTGGGACAGCTACGAGCAGTACTTC.

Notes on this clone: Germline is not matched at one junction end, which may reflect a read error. The CDR3 nucleotides read TGTGCTAGCAGTCGACACAGGGTTGCAGAGACCCAGTACTTC. Translated, it gives CASSRHRVAETQYF. The V and J genes are TRBV7-7 and TRBJ2-5; possible D gene TRBD1, 6 bases. CDR1 is SSHAT and CDR2 is FNYEAQ in the germline V gene (reference sequence). The CDR3 contains 14 residues.

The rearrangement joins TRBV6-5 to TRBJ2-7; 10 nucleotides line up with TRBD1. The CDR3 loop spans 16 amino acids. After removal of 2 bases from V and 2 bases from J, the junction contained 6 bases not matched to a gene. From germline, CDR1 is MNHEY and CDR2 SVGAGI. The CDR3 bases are TGTGCCAGCAGTTACCTGCGGACAGGGGGGGCCTACGAGCAGTACTTC. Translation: CASSYLRTGGAYEQYF.

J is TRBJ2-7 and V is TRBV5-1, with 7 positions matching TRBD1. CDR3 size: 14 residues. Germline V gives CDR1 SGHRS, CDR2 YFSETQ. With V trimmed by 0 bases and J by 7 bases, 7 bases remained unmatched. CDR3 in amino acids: CASSLEQGLREQYF. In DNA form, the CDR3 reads TGCGCCAGCAGCTTGGAACAGGGGCTGCGGGAGCAGTACTTC.

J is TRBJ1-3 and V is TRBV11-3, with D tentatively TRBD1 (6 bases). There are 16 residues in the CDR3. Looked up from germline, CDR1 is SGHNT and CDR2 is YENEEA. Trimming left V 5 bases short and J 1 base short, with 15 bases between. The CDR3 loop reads CASSLGRGQSGNTIYF. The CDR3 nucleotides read TGTGCCAGCAGCCTTGGTCGGGGGCAGTCTGGAAACACCATATATTTT. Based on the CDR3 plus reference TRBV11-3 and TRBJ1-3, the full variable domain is EAGVVQSPRYKIIEKKQPVAFWCNPISGHNTLYWYLQNLGQGPELLIRYENEEAVDDSQLPKDRFSAERLKGVDSTLKIQPAELGDSAVYLCASSLGRGQSGNTIYFGEGSWLTVV.

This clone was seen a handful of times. The CDR3 protein is CASSEKGAREAFF. The CDR3 DNA reads as TGTGCCAGCAGCGAAAAGGGGGCTCGGGAAGCTTTCTTT. The rearrangement links TRBV27 to TRBJ1-1, with 7 bases that match TRBD1. The V segment lost 6 bases and the J segment 8 bases; nucleotides outside the gene matches: 9. This CDR3 region has 13 residues. Germline CDR1 reads MNHEY; CDR2 reads SMNVEV (reference sequence).

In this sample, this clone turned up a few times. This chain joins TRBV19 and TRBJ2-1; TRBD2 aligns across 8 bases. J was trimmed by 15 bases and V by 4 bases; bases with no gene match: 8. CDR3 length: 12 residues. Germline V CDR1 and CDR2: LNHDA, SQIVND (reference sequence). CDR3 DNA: TGTGCCAGTAGTACACGGGGGGGCCCTAGGTTCTTC. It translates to CASSTRGGPRFF.

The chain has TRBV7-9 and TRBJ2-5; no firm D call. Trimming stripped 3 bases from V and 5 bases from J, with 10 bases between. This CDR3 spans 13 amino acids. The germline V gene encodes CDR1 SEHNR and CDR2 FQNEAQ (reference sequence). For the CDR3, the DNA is TGTGCCAGCAGCTTTGGGATTGGGGAGACCCAGTACTTC. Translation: CASSFGIGETQYF.

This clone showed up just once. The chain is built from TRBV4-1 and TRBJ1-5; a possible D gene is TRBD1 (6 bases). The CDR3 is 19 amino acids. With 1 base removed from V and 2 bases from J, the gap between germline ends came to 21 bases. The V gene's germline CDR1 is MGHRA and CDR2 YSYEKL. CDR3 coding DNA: TGCGCCAGCAGCCAAGGGACGGGGGCTAGACGCCATGGCAATCAGCCCCAGCATTTT. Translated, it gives CASSQGTGARRHGNQPQHF.

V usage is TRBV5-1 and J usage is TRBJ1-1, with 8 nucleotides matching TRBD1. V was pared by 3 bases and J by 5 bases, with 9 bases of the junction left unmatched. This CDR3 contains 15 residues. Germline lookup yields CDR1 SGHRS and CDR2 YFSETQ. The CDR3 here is CASSSFRGRITEAFF. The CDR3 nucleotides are TGCGCCAGCAGCTCATTCAGGGGGCGGATAACTGAAGCTTTCTTT.

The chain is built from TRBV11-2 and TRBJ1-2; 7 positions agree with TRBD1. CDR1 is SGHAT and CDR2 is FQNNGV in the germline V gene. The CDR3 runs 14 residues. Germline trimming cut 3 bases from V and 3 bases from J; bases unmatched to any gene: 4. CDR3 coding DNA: TGTGCCAGCAGCTTCATCGGGACAGACTATGGCTACACCTTC. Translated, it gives CASSFIGTDYGYTF.

CDR3 sequence reads: CASSILSSGANVLTF. In DNA form, the CDR3 reads TGTGCCAGCAGCATTCTGAGCTCTGGGGCCAACGTCCTGACTTTC. This sequence joins TRBV7-9 and TRBJ2-6, with D unresolved. This CDR3 contains 15 residues. CDR1 SEHNR and CDR2 FQNEAQ come from the germline V gene (reference sequence). Trimming left V 5 bases short and J 0 bases short, with 8 bases between. The full variable domain, in which reference TRBV7-9 and TRBJ2-6 provide the parts outside the CDR3, is DTGVSQNPRHKITKRGQNVTFRCDPISEHNRLYWYRQTLGQGPEFLTYFQNEAQLEKSRLLSDRFSAERPKGSFSTLEIQRTEQGDSAMYLCASSILSSGANVLTFGAGSRLTVL.

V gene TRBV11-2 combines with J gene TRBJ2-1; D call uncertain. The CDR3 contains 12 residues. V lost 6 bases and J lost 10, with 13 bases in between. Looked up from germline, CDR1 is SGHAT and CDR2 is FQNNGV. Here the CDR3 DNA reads TGTGCCAGCAGTGGCAAGGAAGGAGAGCAGTTCTTC. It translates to CASSGKEGEQFF.